These 8 T cell receptor beta chains were all obtained from the same sample, sequenced in a study of blood T cell repertoires in COVID-19. Produced via immunoSEQ multiplex PCR; TCRdb's table is partial and in-frame only. The sample contains approximately 39,000 clones, approximately 94% of which appear only once. The sample consisted of peripheral blood. These receptors all come from a human donor with active COVID-19. The donor label of this sample is uncertain.

This clone has a single count. This chain joins TRBV4-1 and TRBJ2-7, with 10 bases aligning to TRBD2. V shed 1 base, J shed 1 base, and the junction held 4 bases outside the gene matches. CDR1 is MGHRA, CDR2 YSYEKL, per germline. The CDR3 is 16 amino acids. CDR3 sequence reads: CASSQALAGASYEQYF. CDR3 sequence (DNA): TGCGCCAGCAGCCAAGCGCTAGCGGGGGCTTCCTACGAGCAGTACTTC.

The chain carries TRBV27 and TRBJ1-2; 8 nucleotides align to TRBD1. J lost 7 bases, V lost 3 bases, and 4 bases had no gene match. Germline CDR1 is MNHEY and CDR2 is SMNVEV (reference sequence). This CDR3 region has 13 residues. CDR3 sequence: CASSFWTGTGYTF. The CDR3 DNA follows: TGTGCCAGCAGTTTTTGGACAGGGACTGGCTACACCTTC.

The chain carries TRBV6-2 or TRBV6-3 and TRBJ2-2; TRBD1 matches at 10 bases. The CDR3 covers 16 residues. Germline CDR1 reads MNHEY; CDR2 reads SVGEGT. V was clipped by 6 bases and J by 4 bases; unmatched bases: 8. The CDR3 coding sequence is TGTGCCAGCAGCCCCGACAGGGGGCGACGCACCGGGGAGCTGTTTTTT. Amino acids: CASSPDRGRRTGELFF.

V is TRBV11-3 and J is TRBJ2-2; tentative D call: TRBD1 (6 bases). Germline V gene data show CDR1 as SGHNT and CDR2 as YENEEA. The CDR3 runs 15 residues. The germline V and J ends were trimmed by 3 bases and 2 bases, with 10 bases remaining between them. CDR3 protein: CASSFSRGNTGELFF. The CDR3 DNA reads as TGTGCCAGCAGCTTCTCCAGGGGCAACACCGGGGAGCTGTTTTTT.

The chain carries TRBV24-1 and TRBJ2-5; TRBD2 matches at 7 bases. Germline values: CDR1 KGHDR, CDR2 SFDVKD. The CDR3 has 15 residues. After removal of 9 bases from V and 2 bases from J, the junction contained 11 bases not matched to a gene. Written as DNA, the CDR3 is TGTGCCACCGGGGGGGACTCCCGGGGGCAAGAGACCCAGTACTTC. Amino acids: CATGGDSRGQETQYF.

This clone was detected only once. This chain uses TRBV11-2 with TRBJ2-1, with 11 bases identical to TRBD2. The CDR3 is made up of 16 amino acids. CDR1 and CDR2 (germline): SGHAT, FQNNGV. Trimming cost V 3 bases and J 7 bases; bases outside gene matches: 8. The CDR3 DNA follows: TGTGCCAGCAGCTTTGTACTAGCGGGAGTTAGAAATGAGCAGTTCTTC. Amino acid sequence: CASSFVLAGVRNEQFF.

The chain joins TRBV12-3 or TRBV12-4 to TRBJ2-3; TRBD1 might be the D (6 bases). This CDR3 has 11 amino acids. The V end lost 1 base, the J end lost 11 bases, and 7 bases lay between the germline ends. CDR3 bases: TGTGCCAGCAGTTTAGGGACAGAGCAGTATTTT. Protein product: CASSLGTEQYF.

The chain uses TRBV10-2 and TRBJ2-3; 15 positions agree with TRBD2. Trimming took 7 bases from V and 2 from J; bases not matched to a gene: 7. Germline V lookup: CDR1 WSHSY, CDR2 SAAADI. The CDR3 has 17 residues. CDR3 amino acids: CASTIGLAGGPTDTQYF. The CDR3 DNA is TGCGCCAGCACCATCGGACTAGCGGGGGGGCCCACAGATACGCAGTATTTT.